What follows are 3 T cell receptor beta chains derived from one specimen sequenced in a study of regulatory T cells in long-lasting Graves disease. Time point described: persistent/refractory GD, antithyroid drugs over 5 years with positive TRAb. Researchers made the TCR library from RNA that was extracted from PBMCs. Sequencing libraries for TCR beta were prepared with iRepertoire HTBI primers and Arm-PCR of CDR3 regions. TCRdb reanalysed the multiplex PCR reads using MiXCR and keeps one entry per CDR3 protein. Of about 470,000 distinct CDR3 sequences in the sample, 20% to 25% were seen once. This specimen consisted of peripheral blood mononuclear cells (PBMCs), obtained when the disease was refractory, from a patient treated with antithyroid drugs. The receptor set was obtained from a female donor with Graves disease.

This chain uses TRBV7-9 with TRBJ2-7; 7 nucleotides align to TRBD1. CDR1 is SEHNR, CDR2 FQNEAQ, per germline (reference sequence). The CDR3 loop spans 15 amino acids. The ends lost 6 bases at V and 4 bases at J; junction bases unmatched: 12. The CDR3 DNA reads as TGTGCCAGCAGATCGCCCCCCGGGACAGAGTACGAGCAGTACTTC. Its translation is CASRSPPGTEYEQYF. The whole variable domain, remainder taken from reference TRBV7-9 and TRBJ2-7, is DTGVSQNPRHKITKRGQNVTFRCDPISEHNRLYWYRQTLGQGPEFLTYFQNEAQLEKSRLLSDRFSAERPKGSFSTLEIQRTEQGDSAMYLCASRSPPGTEYEQYFGPGTRLTVT.

A few counts support this clonotype. The germline gene is not matched at one end of the junction; a read error may be the cause. J is TRBJ1-5 and V is TRBV7-2; maybe TRBD1 (5 bases). This CDR3 has 16 amino acids. CDR1 is SGHTA, CDR2 FQGNSA, per germline. This chain's CDR3 is CASNLAQGAGDQPQHF. The CDR3 nucleotides are TGTGCCAGCAACTTAGCGCAGGGCGCGGGAGATCAGCCCCAGCATTTT.

The chain is built from TRBV20-1 and TRBJ2-7; D gene ambiguous. This CDR3 has 13 amino acids. Trimming cost V 6 bases and J 2 bases, with 14 bases left between them. The V gene's germline CDR1 is DFQATT and CDR2 SNEGSKA (reference sequence). CDR3 in amino acids: CSATSDEPYEQYF. The CDR3 region has the DNA TGCAGTGCCACCTCCGACGAGCCCTACGAGCAGTACTTC.